This passage covers 30 T cell receptor beta chains from one sample sequenced in a study of T-cell reconstitution after alpha-beta-depleted transplantation in children. This sample's TCRbeta library carried unique molecular identifier barcodes. TCRdb re-analysed the PCR reads in MiXCR, keeping a single row per CDR3 protein. The sample lists 200,000 to 250,000 distinct CDR3 sequences, around 8% occurring once. Sequencing was performed on PBMCs, mostly from graft donor cells, taken 180 days after TCRalphabeta/CD19-depleted stem cell transplant. Receptor source: a male patient aged 10 to 17 who had a stem cell transplant for acute lymphoblastic leukemia, so the T cells may come from the graft donor.

This clonotype was found a few times. The V gene is TRBV6-6, the J gene TRBJ1-1, with D uncertain. In germline, CDR1 is MNHNY, CDR2 SVGAGI (reference sequence). The CDR3 is 12 residues long. The V gene lost 7 bases and the J gene lost 1 base, with 7 bases spanning the gap. The CDR3 here is CASKRPNTEAFF. The DNA of the CDR3 is TGTGCCAGCAAGAGACCGAACACTGAAGCTTTCTTT.

This clonotype showed up many times. The gene calls are TRBV24-1 and TRBJ2-7, with 7 bases aligning to TRBD1. CDR3 length equals 14 residues. The junction had 10 bases not matched to a gene; V was cut back by 9 bases and J by 3 bases. Germline V gene data show CDR1 as KGHDR and CDR2 as SFDVKD. CDR3 in amino acids: CATPIYRDSYEQYF. The DNA for the CDR3 is TGTGCCACCCCTATTTACCGGGACAGCTACGAGCAGTACTTC.

At least ten counts were recorded for this clonotype. The gene calls are TRBV4-3 and TRBJ2-2, with a weak D call TRBD2 (5 bases). The V end lost 1 base, the J end lost 4 bases, and 13 bases lay between the germline ends. This CDR3 spans 16 amino acids. The germline gives CDR1 LGHNA, CDR2 YSLEER. In nucleotides, the CDR3 is TGCGCCAGCAGCCAAGGGGGAGCCAACCCCACCGGGGAGCTGTTTTTT. Its protein is CASSQGGANPTGELFF.

The chain uses TRBV19 and TRBJ2-7; D ambiguous. Trimming removed 5 bases from V and 4 bases from J, with 24 bases in between. Germline V lookup: CDR1 LNHDA, CDR2 SQIVND (reference sequence). The CDR3 contains 17 residues. The CDR3 protein is CASSVPIPSSGEYEQYF. The CDR3 DNA reads as TGTGCCAGTAGTGTCCCCATCCCCTCTTCAGGAGAGTACGAGCAGTACTTC.

This clonotype was seen at least ten times. The chain employs TRBV28 and TRBJ2-5; no reliable D call. Trimming pared 8 bases from V and 4 bases from J, leaving 20 bases between. CDR1 and CDR2 from the germline V gene are MDHEN and SYDVKM. The CDR3 extends over 15 amino acids. CDR3 loop: CASDSLRREPETQYF. The CDR3 DNA follows: TGTGCCAGCGACTCGCTCAGGAGAGAGCCAGAGACCCAGTACTTC.

This clonotype was recorded many times. This sequence joins TRBV6-4 and TRBJ1-1; the D gene is possibly TRBD1 (5 bases). Trimming stripped 0 bases from V and 4 bases from J, with 12 bases between. The CDR3 extends over 15 amino acids. Germline V gene sequence: CDR1 MRHNA, CDR2 SNTAGT. CDR3 loop: CASSDSIQGSTEAFF. The CDR3 DNA reads TGTGCCAGCAGTGACTCCATTCAGGGTTCCACTGAAGCTTTCTTT.

The chain employs TRBV10-3 and TRBJ2-5; 8 nucleotides align to TRBD1. This CDR3 comprises 14 residues. J was trimmed by 4 bases and V by 2 bases; bases with no gene match: 3. The germline gives CDR1 ENHRY, CDR2 SYGVKD. The CDR3 sequence: CAISETGGGETQYF. CDR3 nucleotide sequence: TGTGCCATCAGTGAGACAGGGGGAGGAGAGACCCAGTACTTC.

This clonotype occurred many times. This chain connects TRBV7-2 to TRBJ2-5; D is undetermined. The germline V gene encodes CDR1 SGHTA and CDR2 FQGNSA. The CDR3 contains 14 residues. The germline V and J ends were trimmed by 0 bases and 4 bases, with 9 bases remaining between them. CDR3 nucleotides: TGTGCCAGCAGCTTAGCGCTGGGCTTAGAGACCCAGTACTTC. The encoded protein is CASSLALGLETQYF.

This clonotype was seen ten or more times. The chain recombines TRBV29-1 with TRBJ2-3, with 12 nucleotides matching TRBD2. The CDR3 spans 16 residues. Germline lookup yields CDR1 SQVTM and CDR2 ANQGSEA. Trimming removed 3 bases from V and 4 bases from J; junction bases left unmatched: 8. CDR3 DNA sequence: TGCAGCGTTGATAGGGCTAGCGGGGGGGCCCCAGATACGCAGTATTTT. It codes for CSVDRASGGAPDTQYF.

This clonotype appeared many times. The V gene is TRBV10-3, the J gene TRBJ1-1; D is unresolved. This CDR3 has 13 residues. V lost 7 bases, J lost 1 base, and 10 bases lay in between. The germline CDR1 and CDR2 sequences are ENHRY and SYGVKD. CDR3 amino acids: CAITLRQNTEAFF. CDR3 nucleotides: TGTGCCATCACCCTACGACAGAACACTGAAGCTTTCTTT.

The chain carries TRBV5-3 and TRBJ1-4; possibly TRBD1 for D (6 bases). TRBV5-3 is filed as an ORF, its function uncertain. The CDR3 covers 16 residues. Trimming left V 2 bases short and J 8 bases short, with 19 bases between. The chain's CDR3 is CARSFVLSQGGEKLFF. CDR3 DNA: TGTGCCAGAAGCTTCGTCCTGTCACAGGGTGGAGAAAAACTGTTTTTT.

The genes are TRBV5-1 and TRBJ2-7; a possible D gene is TRBD2 (6 bases). V lost 5 bases, J lost 5 bases, and 17 bases lay in between. CDR1 SGHRS and CDR2 YFSETQ come from the germline V gene. This CDR3 has 14 amino acids. CDR3 sequence: CASRTGSSGDEQYF. Written as DNA, the CDR3 is TGCGCCAGCAGGACCGGGTCCTCGGGGGACGAGCAGTACTTC.

This clonotype came up many times. The chain combines TRBV12-3 or TRBV12-4 with TRBJ1-1; a weak D match, TRBD1 (5 bases). The length of the CDR3 is 15 residues. Trimming stripped 0 bases from V and 3 bases from J, with 11 bases between. The CDR3 region is CASSLAQVGDTEAFF. In DNA form, the CDR3 reads TGTGCCAGCAGTTTAGCGCAAGTGGGGGACACTGAAGCTTTCTTT.

This clonotype was counted a few times. The CDR3 reads CASSSGSPLNGSPLHF. The CDR3, as DNA: TGTGCCAGCAGTTCAGGGTCGCCCTTGAACGGTTCACCCCTCCACTTT. J is TRBJ1-6 and V is TRBV12-3 or TRBV12-4, with D perhaps matching TRBD1 (5 bases). V was pared by 4 bases and J by 9 bases, with 19 bases between. CDR3 size: 16 residues.

This clonotype occurred many times. This sequence joins TRBV7-9 and TRBJ2-1; the match to TRBD2 covers 8 bases. V was pared by 5 bases and J by 6 bases, with 9 bases of the junction left unmatched. Germline V gene lookup returns CDR1 SEHNR and CDR2 FQNEAQ (reference sequence). This CDR3 is built from 15 residues. The CDR3 spells CASSLHGRGRNEQFF. The CDR3 DNA is TGTGCCAGCAGCCTGCACGGGAGGGGCCGCAATGAGCAGTTCTTC.

There are many counts of this clonotype. The chain couples TRBV7-9 to TRBJ1-5; 9 bases line up with TRBD1. Trimming at V came to 5 bases and at J to 3 bases, leaving 8 bases not matched to a gene. The CDR3 has 16 amino acids. CDR1 is SEHNR, CDR2 FQNEAQ, per germline (reference sequence). The CDR3 DNA is TGTGCCAGCAGCCCGCCGGGACAGGGCTCCAATCAGCCCCAGCATTTT. Protein sequence: CASSPPGQGSNQPQHF.

In its sample, this clonotype was seen many times. The J gene is TRBJ1-2, the V gene TRBV5-1; D remains ambiguous. V was pared by 0 bases and J by 4 bases, with 10 bases between. Germline CDR1 SGHRS, CDR2 YFSETQ. The CDR3 runs to 14 residues. This CDR3 reads CASSLEFGSYGYTF. In DNA, the CDR3 is TGCGCCAGCAGCTTGGAATTTGGTAGCTATGGCTACACCTTC.

This clonotype was observed at least ten times. The chain links TRBV11-2 to TRBJ2-1; D remains ambiguous. The germline CDR1 and CDR2 sequences are SGHAT and FQNNGV. V was pared by 4 bases and J by 8 bases, with 18 bases between. There are 15 residues in the CDR3. The CDR3 sequence is CASSSRVSSPDEQFF. The CDR3 DNA reads as TGTGCCAGCAGCTCCCGCGTTAGCTCCCCCGATGAGCAGTTCTTC.

As concerns this clonotype: A read error may be the cause here, since a much bigger clone is one base away. This chain uses TRBV5-1 with TRBJ2-7; possibly TRBD1 or TRBD2 for D (6 bases each). From germline, CDR1 is SGHRS and CDR2 YFSETQ. The length of the CDR3 is 15 residues. In DNA, the CDR3 is TGCGCCAGCAGCGTGGGGGGCCTTGGCTCCTACCAGCAGTACTTC. It codes for CASSVGGLGSYQQYF.

Only a few counts were recorded for this clonotype. The chain has TRBV4-2 and TRBJ1-6, with D maybe TRBD1 (6 bases). V gave up 0 bases and J gave up 8 bases, with 14 bases separating them. CDR1 is LGHNA and CDR2 is YNFKEQ in the germline V gene. The length of the CDR3 is 16 residues. CDR3 region: CASSQDIDRFYSPLHF. CDR3 in DNA: TGTGCCAGCAGCCAAGATATAGACAGGTTTTATTCACCCCTCCACTTT.

This clonotype was counted ten times or more. CDR3 in DNA: TGTGCCAGCAGCTCCCCTCAAAGCTCCTACAATGAGCAGTTCTTC. Amino acids: CASSSPQSSYNEQFF. The chain couples TRBV3-1 to TRBJ2-1, with D unresolved. Trimming cost V 5 bases and J 0 bases, with 11 bases left between them. Germline V CDR1 and CDR2: LGHDT, YNNKEL (reference sequence). The CDR3 is made up of 15 amino acids.

The rearrangement uses TRBV2 and TRBJ2-7; 10 nucleotides align to TRBD2. The CDR3 has 13 amino acids. Trimming took 8 bases from V and 3 from J; bases not matched to a gene: 4. CDR1 and CDR2 from the germline V gene are SNHLY and FYNNEI. The CDR3 nucleotides are TGTGCCAGCGGACTAGCGGATTTCTACGAGCAGTACTTC. This translates into CASGLADFYEQYF.

This clonotype was recorded many times. V and J are TRBV7-3 and TRBJ2-5; 9 nucleotides line up with TRBD2. V trimming: 6 bases; J trimming: 1 base; junction bases outside the gene matches: 12. In germline, CDR1 is SGHTA, CDR2 FQGTGA. The CDR3 extends over 17 amino acids. CDR3 DNA sequence: TGTGCCAGCAGGAGTAGCGGGGGCCTCTCGGTCCAAGAGACCCAGTACTTC. Translating it yields CASRSSGGLSVQETQYF.

Many counts were recorded for this clonotype. The chain employs TRBV14 and TRBJ2-5; D remains ambiguous. V gave up 11 bases and J gave up 2 bases, with 9 bases separating them. Germline V gene data show CDR1 as SGHDN and CDR2 as FVKESK. This CDR3 region has 11 residues. CDR3 in amino acids: CAPGDQETQYF. The CDR3 nucleotides read TGTGCCCCAGGAGATCAAGAGACCCAGTACTTC.

This clonotype was seen repeatedly, ten times or more. The CDR3 protein is CASSSRDRGGSGANVLTF. CDR3 nucleotides: TGTGCCAGCAGTTCCCGGGACAGGGGGGGCTCTGGGGCCAACGTCCTGACTTTC. The chain combines TRBV12-3 or TRBV12-4 with TRBJ2-6, with 11 bases that match TRBD1. This CDR3 region has 18 residues. V trimming: 4 bases; J trimming: 0 bases; junction bases outside the gene matches: 5.

This clonotype was seen ten or more times. The chain combines TRBV20-1 with TRBJ2-1; the D call may be TRBD1 or TRBD2 (6 bases each). The CDR3 is 16 residues long. V was trimmed by 2 bases and J by 0 bases, leaving 14 bases between them. CDR1 and CDR2 from the germline V gene are DFQATT and SNEGSKA (reference sequence). The CDR3 DNA reads as TGCAGTGCTAGATACCCCTGGGGGGCCTCCTACAATGAGCAGTTCTTC. Protein: CSARYPWGASYNEQFF.

This clonotype has a count of ten or more. The chain combines TRBV10-3 with TRBJ2-3; the D gene is possibly TRBD2 (5 bases). V lost 10 bases, J lost 2 bases, and 16 bases lay in between. CDR1 is ENHRY, CDR2 SYGVKD, per germline. The CDR3 is 14 residues long. CDR3 in amino acids: CATGPGLVTDTQYF. The CDR3 DNA follows: TGTGCCACCGGGCCGGGGTTAGTCACAGATACGCAGTATTTT.

This rearrangement joins TRBV18 to TRBJ2-3; D may match TRBD1 or TRBD2 (6 bases each). V lost 2 bases and J 2 bases, leaving 17 bases between the germline ends. CDR3 length: 17 amino acids. Germline CDR1 is KGHSH and CDR2 is LQKENI. In DNA form, the CDR3 reads TGTGCCAGCTCACCATACCCCAGGGGACTTACCACAGATACGCAGTATTTT. Its protein is CASSPYPRGLTTDTQYF.

In its sample, this clonotype was seen many times. The V call is TRBV6-1, the J call TRBJ2-3; 9 positions match TRBD2. CDR1 MNHNS and CDR2 SASEGT come from the germline V gene. The junction had 14 bases not matched to a gene; V was cut back by 6 bases and J by 7 bases. The CDR3 spans 16 residues. The CDR3 spells CASRKRSPSGVNTQYF. The CDR3 region has the DNA TGTGCCAGCAGGAAGAGATCCCCTAGCGGGGTAAATACGCAGTATTTT.

This clonotype showed up just a few times. The chain carries TRBV2 and TRBJ2-5; 10 bases are a match to TRBD2. The CDR3 runs 16 residues. V shed 8 bases, J shed 5 bases, and the junction held 14 bases outside the gene matches. CDR1 is SNHLY and CDR2 is FYNNEI in the germline V gene. CDR3 in amino acids: CASSPNLAGGEETQYF. CDR3 nucleotide sequence: TGTGCCAGCTCTCCTAACTTAGCGGGGGGTGAGGAGACCCAGTACTTC.